This T cell receptor beta chain is from a study of blood T cell repertoires in COVID-19. Whole-study context: Specimens from acute and convalescent COVID-19 originated in the United States, Italy and Spain. PBMCs, B-cell-depleted T cells, or T cells provided the cDNA or gDNA that made up the material.

Original analysis: Estimation of nucleated cell counts relied on the amplification of reference gene primers. Profiled with immunoSEQ multiplex PCR; TCRdb holds only in-frame clones, not every one. The DNA was the basis for D and trimming; V, J and clone size are from that table. The sample shows about 190,000 clones, around nine tenths of them seen only once. The V and J ends lost 1 base and 7 bases respectively, with 11 bases between them. This CDR3 is 14 amino acids long. Germline assignment: CDR1 SGHTA and CDR2 FQGNSA. Sequenced input: peripheral blood. The chain uses TRBV7-2 and TRBJ2-1; a possible D gene is TRBD2 (5 bases). This TCR was sampled from a middle-aged woman who had recovered from COVID-19. The DNA for the CDR3 is TGTGCCAGCAGCTTAGGGCTAGCTCAAAATGAGCAGTTCTTC. Its protein is CASSLGLAQNEQFF.